This TCR beta chain was identified during a study of T-cell memory formation after mild COVID-19. Findings of the study overall: Clones contracting across day 15 to 85 had a balanced CD4/CD8 profile; later expanding clones leaned CD4+. CD8+ contracting clones occupied EMRA, while CD4+ ones occupied mainly CM and EM.

From germline, CDR1 is SGHVS and CDR2 FNYEAQ. Trimming removed 1 base from V and 7 bases from J, with 16 bases in between. The CDR3 has 15 residues. Regarding this clonotype: What it binds is not known.

Using its own MiXCR run on the 5' RACE reads, TCRdb lists one record per CDR3 protein. The table records about 250,000 distinct CDR3 sequences, about a sixth of them present only once. Sequencing input: PBMCs or a T cell subset sorted from them (not recorded which). The clonotype comes from a man younger than 35 who had mild COVID-19 (a few samples of this study predate the infection). Cell type and time point are not known. V usage is TRBV7-6 and J usage is TRBJ2-5, with D perhaps TRBD1 or TRBD2 (5 bases each). CDR3 sequence (DNA): TGTGCCAGCAGCTTAGTCGGGGCAAACGGTGGGACCCAGTACTTC. The encoded protein is CASSLVGANGGTQYF. Using reference TRBV7-6 and TRBJ2-5 for the parts outside the CDR3, the full variable domain is GAGVSQSPRYKVTKRGQDVALRCDPISGHVSLYWYRQALGQGPEFLTYFNYEAQQDKSGLPNDRFSAERPEGSISTLTIQRTEQRDSAMYRCASSLVGANGGTQYFGPGTRLLVL.